A selection of T cell receptor beta chains follows, all from one sample in a study of blood T cells in healthy people across ages. TCRdb passed the 5' RACE reads through MiXCR, listing each CDR3 protein once. The repertoire holds some 1.1 million distinct CDR3 sequences, with 35% to 40% as singletons. Sequencing was carried out using blood. The source of these receptors is a man younger than 30 in good health. CDR3s include the opening cysteine and the closing phenylalanine or tryptophan. Fields, in order: V gene, clone size, J gene, D gene, CDR3 DNA, CDR3 protein. D genes are given only for firm matches. The size of a clone is reported for some rows only, either as once, few or many, or as a class for expanded clones.

TRBV6-2/TRBV6-3	-	TRBJ1-1	-	TGTGCCAGCAGTTACATTAAGCGAGATGAAGCTTTCTTT	CASSYIKRDEAFF
TRBV5-1	-	TRBJ2-5	-	TGCGCCAGCAGCTTGGGCCGGGATCGGGCGTTCCCCCAAGAGACCCAGTACTTC	CASSLGRDRAFPQETQYF
TRBV5-1	once	TRBJ2-1	TRBD2	TGCGCCAGCAGCCCGGAGCGGGAGGGCTTGGGAAATGAGCAGTTCTTC	CASSPEREGLGNEQFF
TRBV2	-	TRBJ2-5	-	TGTGCCAGCACCGACTCGAAAGAGACCCAGTACTTC	CASTDSKETQYF
TRBV4-3	once	TRBJ1-2	-	TGCGCCAGCAGCCAAGATGAGGGAGGATACGGCTACACCTTC	CASSQDEGGYGYTF
TRBV7-2	few	TRBJ2-1	TRBD2	TGTGCCAGCAGCGAGACTAGCGGGGGGGACTACAATGAGCAGTTCTTC	CASSETSGGDYNEQFF
TRBV3-1	-	TRBJ1-1	-	TGTGCCAGCAGCCGCTCGAGTTTCAGGGAGGCTGAAGCTTTCTTT	CASSRSSFREAEAFF
TRBV9	-	TRBJ1-4	-	TGTGCCAGCAGCGTAGCGGCGGGTGAAAAACTGTTTTTT	CASSVAAGEKLFF
TRBV3-1	-	TRBJ2-7	-	TGTGCCAGCAGCCAAGGTTTCCAGGCCTACGAGCAGTACTTC	CASSQGFQAYEQYF
TRBV7-6	once	TRBJ1-3	-	TGTGCCAGCAGCTTAGGGCCAGACTCTGGAAACACCATATATTTT	CASSLGPDSGNTIYF
TRBV20-1	-	TRBJ1-4	TRBD1	TGCAGTGCTGGGGAGGGGGCAGGTGGGGAAAAACTGTTTTTT	CSAGEGAGGEKLFF
TRBV4-1	many	TRBJ1-2	-	TGCGCCAGCAGCCAACAGACTAACTATGGCTACACCTTC	CASSQQTNYGYTF
TRBV20-1	-	TRBJ1-5	-	TGCAGTGCTCTCACCTTGGGTAATCAGCCCCAGCATTTT	CSALTLGNQPQHF
TRBV2	-	TRBJ2-4	-	TGTGCCAGCACCGAGAACAACCGGGCCAAAAACATTCAGTACTTC	CASTENNRAKNIQYF
TRBV12-3/TRBV12-4	few	TRBJ1-2	-	TGTGCCAGCAGTGCGACGTACGACTATGGCTACACCTTC	CASSATYDYGYTF
TRBV29-1	-	TRBJ2-3	-	TGCAGCGTTGCTGGGGCAGATACGCAGTATTTT	CSVAGADTQYF
TRBV7-8	-	TRBJ1-2	-	TGTGCCAGCACCCCCGGGAGGGGTCACGAGGGCTACACCTTC	CASTPGRGHEGYTF
TRBV19	-	TRBJ1-5	-	TGTGCCAGTAGTATGGGTGTACAGCCCCAGCATTTT	CASSMGVQPQHF
TRBV4-1	-	TRBJ2-7	-	TGCGCCAGCAGCCAACTACCGGGGGGGGACAGCTCCTACAATGAGCAGTACTTC	CASSQLPGGDSSYNEQYF
TRBV12-3/TRBV12-4	few	TRBJ1-4	-	TGTGCCAGCAGTTTTCGACAGGCGGGAGAAAAACTGTTTTTT	CASSFRQAGEKLFF
TRBV29-1	few	TRBJ1-2	-	TGCACATGCTCTGGGCAGGCTAACTATGGCTACACCTTC	CTCSGQANYGYTF
TRBV7-2	few	TRBJ1-1	-	TGTGCCAGCAGCTTAAATCACCCCCAACGTGAAGCTTTCTTT	CASSLNHPQREAFF
TRBV27	-	TRBJ1-1	-	TGTGCCAGCAGTGGGACCTCAGGCAGAACTGAAGCTTTCTTT	CASSGTSGRTEAFF
TRBV6-5	few	TRBJ2-1	-	TGTGCCAGCAGTTTGAAGTGGGACAATGAGCAGTTCTTC	CASSLKWDNEQFF
TRBV9	-	TRBJ2-6	TRBD2	TGTGCCAGCGAGCGGGGAACTGGGGCCAACGTCCTGACTTTC	CASERGTGANVLTF
TRBV9	-	TRBJ2-5	-	TGTGCCAGCAGCGTAGGCGGTATAGAAGAGACCCAGTACTTC	CASSVGGIEETQYF
TRBV10-3	-	TRBJ2-5	TRBD1	TGTGCCATCAGTGGGACAGGGTGGGAGACCCAGTACTTC	CAISGTGWETQYF
TRBV27	few	TRBJ1-4	-	TGTGCCAGCAGGGGCAGTTTAAATGAAAAACTGTTTTTT	CASRGSLNEKLFF
TRBV12-5	-	TRBJ2-1	-	TGTGCTAGTGGTTTGGCATTCCTCGGGGCCTCCTACAATGAGCAGTTCTTC	CASGLAFLGASYNEQFF
TRBV4-3	-	TRBJ2-3	-	TGCACCAGCGGCCAAGATAACCTAACTTATACGCAGTATTTT	CTSGQDNLTYTQYF
TRBV20-1	-	TRBJ2-1	-	TGCAGTGCACCACTAGGGTCCGGGAGCTCCTACAATGAGCAGTTCTTC	CSAPLGSGSSYNEQFF
TRBV6-2/TRBV6-3	few	TRBJ2-3	-	TGTGCCAGCAGCGAAGCGGGCAGGCAGGATACGCAGTATTTT	CASSEAGRQDTQYF
TRBV4-3	-	TRBJ2-3	-	TGCGCCAGCAGCCAAACCGACACAACAGATACGCAGTATTTT	CASSQTDTTDTQYF
TRBV10-3	-	TRBJ2-3	-	TGTGCCATCAGTCCCACCTCGAGGGGGGGAGGGACAGATACGCAGTATTTT	CAISPTSRGGGTDTQYF
TRBV4-2	-	TRBJ2-7	-	TGTGCCAGCAGCCAAGAAAGGACAGGGACTAAGCAGTACTTC	CASSQERTGTKQYF
TRBV20-1	-	TRBJ2-4	-	TGCTCTGAGCGGCGGGTAGCCAAAAACATTCAGTACTTC	CSERRVAKNIQYF
TRBV7-9	-	TRBJ2-4	TRBD2	TGTGCCAGCAGCTCCGCCTTAGCGGGGATAGCCAAAAACATTCAGTACTTC	CASSSALAGIAKNIQYF
TRBV7-8	few	TRBJ2-3	-	TGTGCCAGCAGCTTAGTCAGGGTCCCCACCTCGACGGATACGCAGTATTTT	CASSLVRVPTSTDTQYF
TRBV6-2/TRBV6-3	few	TRBJ1-1	-	TGTGCCAGCATCAACCCTACAGAACTCCGAGCTTTCTTT	CASINPTELRAFF
TRBV3-1	-	TRBJ2-7	-	TGTGCCAGCAGCCGACGGGCCAGTCCTTCTAATGAGCAGTACTTC	CASSRRASPSNEQYF
TRBV9	few	TRBJ2-4	-	TGTGCCAGCAGCGTAGGAGCGGAAAACATTCAGTACTTC	CASSVGAENIQYF
TRBV9	-	TRBJ2-1	-	TGTGCCAGCAGCTTGCCGCGGTCTAATGAGCAGTTCTTC	CASSLPRSNEQFF
TRBV5-1	-	TRBJ1-1	-	TGCGCCAGCAGCTTGGCCGCGTCCGCGGGGAACACTGAAGCTTTCTTT	CASSLAASAGNTEAFF
TRBV28	-	TRBJ1-5	TRBD1	TGTGCCAGCAGTTCAGGGACAGCCAATCAGCCCCAGCATTTT	CASSSGTANQPQHF
TRBV14	many	TRBJ2-1	TRBD2	TGTGCCAGCAGCCTCTCGGGGGGATTCTACAATGAGCAGTTCTTC	CASSLSGGFYNEQFF
TRBV5-6	-	TRBJ2-7	TRBD1	TGTGCCAGTAGCAAGGGACAGTCTCTCTACGAGCAGTACTTC	CASSKGQSLYEQYF
TRBV6-5	-	TRBJ1-2	-	TGTGCCGGCAGTTACCAAGGACCGACCGACCCCTATGGCTACACCTTC	CAGSYQGPTDPYGYTF
TRBV20-1	few	TRBJ2-1	-	TGCAGTGCTAGAAAGCCAGCCCATGAGCAGTTCTTC	CSARKPAHEQFF